This T cell receptor (beta chain) was identified during a study of T cell repertoires in cytomegalovirus infection. Overall study: In the study, CMV epitopes included recently identified HLA-C-restricted and well-studied HLA-B-restricted ones. Carrying CMV and the relevant HLA type showed in public TCR beta signatures. Whole-study findings and limits: What dominated the ex vivo response were HLA-C-restricted CMV-specific TCR beta clonotypes. Carriers of CMV and the relevant HLA type were discriminated by public TCR beta frequency.

MiXCR was run by TCRdb on the reads, yielding one entry per CDR3 protein. The sample gives under 200,000 distinct CDR3 sequences, about a fifth of which show up once; more than 25% is in the top ten. This CDR3 is built from 16 residues. Germline-derived CDR1 and CDR2 are SGHVS and FNYEAQ. The V end was cut by 0 bases, the J end by 8 bases, with 17 bases between. As for this clonotype: Antigen unknown.

The sequence derives from a human donor in good health (CMV status not recorded). Some clones in this sample may be carry-over from other donors' samples. The sample was CD8+ T cells from cultured PBMCs, taken from culture after CMV antigen stimulation. The rearrangement joins TRBV7-6 to TRBJ2-1; a possible D gene is TRBD1 (6 bases). The CDR3 is CASSLATGIVRDEQFF. CDR3 DNA: TGTGCCAGCAGCTTAGCTACAGGGATCGTTAGGGATGAGCAGTTCTTC.